These 25 T cell receptor beta chains came from one sample sequenced in a study of CD4+ T cells in melanoma. Clones were read by immunoSEQ multiplex PCR, and TCRdb kept only the in-frame ones, dropping some. The table includes more than 8,500 clones, 69% detected once. The source material was peripheral blood. These receptors were obtained from a human donor with melanoma.

The rearrangement joins TRBV29-1 to TRBJ2-1, with 13 nucleotides matching TRBD2. The CDR3 runs to 13 residues. Germline lookup yields CDR1 SQVTM and CDR2 ANQGSEA. The junction had 8 bases not matched to a gene; V was cut back by 6 bases and J by 12 bases. The CDR3 sequence: CSVALTSGGAQFF. CDR3 DNA: TGCAGCGTCGCCCTTACTAGCGGGGGGGCGCAGTTCTTC.

The sample holds one count of this clone. This chain connects TRBV11-2 to TRBJ1-2; no clear D gene. The CDR3 spans 15 residues. Trimming left V 1 base short and J 3 bases short, with 12 bases between. Germline CDR1 SGHAT, CDR2 FQNNGV. The CDR3 nucleotides read TGTGCCAGCAGCTTAGTTATGGCGGGGTACTATGGCTACACCTTC. This encodes CASSLVMAGYYGYTF.

V gene TRBV2 combines with J gene TRBJ2-7; D is possibly TRBD1 or TRBD2 (5 bases each). Germline V gene sequence: CDR1 SNHLY, CDR2 FYNNEI. V lost 4 bases, J lost 4 bases, and 5 bases lay in between. The CDR3 runs to 11 residues. The CDR3 nucleotides are TGTGCCAGCAGTGGGGGGTACGAGCAGTACTTC. Its translation: CASSGGYEQYF.

The chain uses TRBV5-1 and TRBJ1-1; D unclear. Per the germline V gene, CDR1 is SGHRS and CDR2 is YFSETQ. The CDR3 has 13 residues. With 4 bases removed from V and 1 base from J, the gap between germline ends came to 8 bases. The CDR3 nucleotides read TGCGCCAGCAGCCAAGCTGGGAACACTGAAGCTTTCTTT. Translated, it gives CASSQAGNTEAFF. The whole variable domain, remainder taken from reference TRBV5-1 and TRBJ1-1, is KAGVTQTPRYLIKTRGQQVTLSCSPISGHRSVSWYQQTPGQGLQFLFEYFSETQRNKGNFPGRFSGRQFSNSRSEMNVSTLELGDSALYLCASSQAGNTEAFFGQGTRLTVV.

The CDR3 region has the DNA TGCGCCAGCAGCCTCGGACAGGAGGAGCAGTACTTC. This codes for CASSLGQEEQYF. The rearrangement uses TRBV5-1 and TRBJ2-5; 7 bases agree with TRBD1. V dropped 4 bases and J dropped 11; count of bases not matched to a gene: 8. Germline CDR1 and CDR2: SGHRS and YFSETQ. The CDR3 is 12 amino acids.

This clone has a single count. The gene calls are TRBV9 and TRBJ2-4; 8 positions match TRBD1. The CDR3 consists of 16 residues. The J segment lost 7 bases and the V segment lost 2 bases, leaving 11 bases of the junction unmatched. The V gene's germline CDR1 is SGDLS and CDR2 YYNGEE. CDR3 loop: CASSVKDRAFDNIQYF. The CDR3 bases are TGTGCCAGCAGCGTTAAGGACAGGGCTTTTGATAACATTCAGTACTTC. Filled out from reference TRBV9 and TRBJ2-4, the complete variable domain reads DSGVTQTPKHLITATGQRVTLRCSPRSGDLSVYWYQQSLDQGLQFLIQYYNGEERAKGNILERFSAQQFPDLHSELNLSSLELGDSALYFCASSVKDRAFDNIQYFGAGTRLSVL.

The rearrangement joins TRBV6-1 to TRBJ2-2; D possibly matches TRBD1 or TRBD2 (5 bases each). Trimming pared 8 bases from V and 1 base from J, leaving 14 bases between. The CDR3 sequence is 15 residues long. Germline CDR1 is MNHNS and CDR2 is SASEGT. CDR3 sequence: CASLLGVGNTGELFF. DNA for the CDR3: TGTGCCAGCCTCTTGGGGGTTGGGAACACCGGGGAGCTGTTTTTT.

The V gene is TRBV6-5, the J gene TRBJ2-1; either TRBD1 or TRBD2 may supply D (5 bases each). Looked up from germline, CDR1 is MNHEY and CDR2 is SVGAGI. CDR3 length: 15 amino acids. V lost 2 bases and J 6 bases, leaving 14 bases between the germline ends. CDR3 protein: CASSYGGPTSNEQFF. The CDR3 nucleotides are TGTGCCAGCAGTTACGGGGGACCCACCTCCAATGAGCAGTTCTTC.

Remarks on this clone: A far larger clone is one nucleotide away, so this likely arose from a read error. This sample includes further DNA sequences coding for the same CDR3. The chain links TRBV15 to TRBJ2-7, with 10 bases identical to TRBD2. The CDR3 extends over 15 amino acids. The V segment lost 3 bases and the J segment 5 bases; nucleotides outside the gene matches: 7. Germline V gene data show CDR1 as LNHNV and CDR2 as YYDKDF (reference sequence). CDR3 nucleotide sequence: TGTGCCACCAGCAGGGAGGGGCTAGCGGGGGACGAGCAGTACTTC. Its protein product is CATSREGLAGDEQYF.

The gene calls are TRBV5-5 and TRBJ2-1; D gene uncertain. Germline V gene data show CDR1 as SGHKS and CDR2 as YYEKEE (reference sequence). The V end was cut by 0 bases, the J end by 4 bases, with 2 bases between. This CDR3 comprises 12 residues. The CDR3 coding sequence is TGTGCCAGCAGCTTGGCGTACAATGAGCAGTTCTTC. Translated: CASSLAYNEQFF.

This clone was counted only a few times. V usage is TRBV7-9 and J usage is TRBJ2-1; no firm D call. V shed 8 bases and J shed 6 bases, with 11 bases lying between them. This CDR3 is built from 12 residues. Germline CDR1 is SEHNR and CDR2 is FQNEAQ (reference sequence). CDR3 residues: CASGLGPNEQFF. The CDR3 DNA reads TGTGCCAGCGGTCTGGGCCCCAATGAGCAGTTCTTC.

The rearrangement links TRBV14 to TRBJ2-1; weak D call: TRBD2 (6 bases). Germline V CDR1 and CDR2: SGHDN, FVKESK. This CDR3 comprises 16 residues. Trimming took off 1 base at V and 5 bases at J, with 15 bases between the two ends. This CDR3 reads CASSQVGGASHNEQFF. In DNA, the CDR3 is TGTGCCAGCAGCCAAGTAGGCGGGGCTTCCCACAATGAGCAGTTCTTC.

This rearrangement joins TRBV7-8 to TRBJ1-4, with TRBD1 matching 10 bases. J was trimmed by 8 bases and V by 4 bases; bases with no gene match: 7. This CDR3 spans 15 amino acids. Germline V gene lookup returns CDR1 SGHVS and CDR2 FQNEAQ. Here the CDR3 DNA reads TGTGCCAGCAGCTCCCCGACAGGGGGCGTGGAAAAACTGTTTTTT. It is translated as CASSSPTGGVEKLFF.

The V and J genes are TRBV27 and TRBJ1-2; D remains ambiguous. The CDR3 contains 17 residues. The V gene's germline CDR1 is MNHEY and CDR2 SMNVEV (reference sequence). The V and J ends lost 4 bases and 4 bases respectively, with 22 bases between them. CDR3 region: CASSSSFSDGFFYGYTF. CDR3 coding DNA: TGTGCCAGCAGTTCCTCCTTCTCTGACGGTTTCTTCTATGGCTACACCTTC.

The chain employs TRBV4-2 and TRBJ2-1, with 10 bases aligning to TRBD2. Germline V gives CDR1 LGHNA, CDR2 YNFKEQ. CDR3 length: 17 residues. The trim removed 2 bases at V and 5 bases at J, leaving 9 bases unmatched. CDR3 DNA sequence: TGTGCCAGCAGCCAATTTCAGCGGGGGGGCTCAGACAATGAGCAGTTCTTC. This codes for CASSQFQRGGSDNEQFF.

This chain connects TRBV5-5 to TRBJ1-2; weak D call: TRBD1 (5 bases). Germline V lookup: CDR1 SGHKS, CDR2 YYEKEE (reference sequence). V was trimmed by 0 bases and J by 0 bases, leaving 12 bases between them. This CDR3 is built from 16 residues. CDR3 in DNA: TGTGCCAGCAGCTTGGCCGCGGCAGGGCCTAACTATGGCTACACCTTC. This sequence encodes CASSLAAAGPNYGYTF.

This clone is large in the sample. This sequence joins TRBV5-4 and TRBJ1-2; 9 bases line up with TRBD1. The germline V gene encodes CDR1 SGHNT and CDR2 YYREEE (reference sequence). The V segment lost 5 bases and the J segment 0 bases; nucleotides outside the gene matches: 8. The CDR3 contains 16 residues. The CDR3 region has the DNA TGTGCCAGCAGTCAGGCGGGACAGGGAGCTAACTATGGCTACACCTTC. Translating gives CASSQAGQGANYGYTF.

The chain employs TRBV7-9 and TRBJ1-2; 9 positions agree with TRBD1. The CDR3 is 16 residues long. Germline trimming cut 4 bases from V and 4 bases from J; bases unmatched to any gene: 10. Germline V gene data show CDR1 as SEHNR and CDR2 as FQNEAQ (reference sequence). CDR3 sequence reads: CASSWGQGPLGYGYTF. In nucleotides, the CDR3 is TGTGCCAGCAGCTGGGGACAGGGCCCATTAGGCTATGGCTACACCTTC.

The CDR3 reads CASSTGLAGVGPYNEQFF. CDR3 in DNA: TGTGCCAGCAGCACGGGACTAGCGGGGGTCGGCCCCTACAATGAGCAGTTCTTC. The rearrangement joins TRBV7-9 to TRBJ2-1; 14 bases are shared with TRBD2. CDR1 and CDR2 (germline): SEHNR, FQNEAQ (reference sequence). J gave up 2 bases and V 5 bases, and 8 bases lay outside the gene matches. The CDR3 sequence is 18 residues long.

This clone came up a few times. The chain couples TRBV10-3 to TRBJ2-1, with 7 bases lining up with TRBD1. Germline-derived CDR1 and CDR2 are ENHRY and SYGVKD. V shed 0 bases and J 10 bases; nucleotides not matched to a gene: 6. CDR3 length equals 14 residues. The DNA for the CDR3 is TGTGCCATCAGTGAGTCAGGGGGCAGCCCAGAGCAGTTCTTC. It is translated as CAISESGGSPEQFF.

The V call is TRBV4-3, the J call TRBJ2-1; TRBD2 matches at 7 bases. In germline, CDR1 is LGHNA, CDR2 YSLEER. The CDR3 totals 13 residues. V lost 3 bases to trimming and J lost 6 bases; unmatched junction nucleotides: 2. The DNA of the CDR3 is TGCGCCAGCAGCCATGGGACTATCAATGAGCAGTTCTTC. Translated: CASSHGTINEQFF.

The chain links TRBV9 to TRBJ1-1; D is uncertain. CDR1 and CDR2 (germline): SGDLS, YYNGEE. The CDR3 covers 13 residues. Trimming left V 4 bases short and J 4 bases short, with 11 bases between. The CDR3 sequence is CASSSRLGTEAFF. The CDR3 DNA sequence: TGTGCCAGCAGCAGCCGTCTGGGCACTGAAGCTTTCTTT.

V and J are TRBV18 and TRBJ1-1; 9 nucleotides line up with TRBD1. Germline V gene data show CDR1 as KGHSH and CDR2 as LQKENI. V was pared by 5 bases and J by 0 bases, with 7 bases of the junction left unmatched. This CDR3 is 16 amino acids long. CDR3 in DNA: TGTGCCAGCTCATCTTTGACAGGGGGGATGAACACTGAAGCTTTCTTT. Encoded protein: CASSSLTGGMNTEAFF.

The J gene is TRBJ2-3, the V gene TRBV13; D remains unclear. V was shortened by 3 bases and J by 1 base, with 5 bases between the two germline ends. Germline-derived CDR1 and CDR2 are PRHDT and FYEKMQ (reference sequence). This CDR3 contains 13 residues. The CDR3 region is CASSFIGTDTQYF. The CDR3 bases are TGTGCCAGCAGCTTCATTGGCACAGATACGCAGTATTTT.

The rearrangement uses TRBV14 and TRBJ1-1; tentatively, D is TRBD1 (6 bases). The CDR3 runs to 16 residues. Trimming left V 0 bases short and J 1 base short, with 12 bases between. Germline CDR1 reads SGHDN; CDR2 reads FVKESK. CDR3 protein: CASSQDRGTANTEAFF. The DNA for the CDR3 is TGTGCCAGCAGCCAAGATAGGGGGACGGCGAACACTGAAGCTTTCTTT.